This T cell receptor (beta chain) comes out of a study of T cells and Merkel cell carcinoma outcomes. Study-wide points: Repertoire plus T-cell density reportedly predicted Merkel cell carcinoma outcomes.

With regard to this clone: Its antigen is not known.

TCRdb's table, derived via immunoSEQ multiplex PCR, lists solely in-frame clones and lacks some. The sample includes some 520 clones, around 87% of them seen just once. This TCR derives from a human donor with Merkel cell carcinoma. The specimen sequenced was tumor tissue from Merkel cell carcinoma.

The CDR3 reads CAISEVSRDGYTF. CDR3 DNA sequence: TGTGCCATCAGTGAAGTCTCAAGGGATGGCTACACCTTC. The genes are TRBV10-3 and TRBJ1-2, with unresolved D. Germline V gives CDR1 ENHRY, CDR2 SYGVKD. V was trimmed by 3 bases and J by 6 bases, leaving 11 bases between them. The CDR3 loop spans 13 amino acids.